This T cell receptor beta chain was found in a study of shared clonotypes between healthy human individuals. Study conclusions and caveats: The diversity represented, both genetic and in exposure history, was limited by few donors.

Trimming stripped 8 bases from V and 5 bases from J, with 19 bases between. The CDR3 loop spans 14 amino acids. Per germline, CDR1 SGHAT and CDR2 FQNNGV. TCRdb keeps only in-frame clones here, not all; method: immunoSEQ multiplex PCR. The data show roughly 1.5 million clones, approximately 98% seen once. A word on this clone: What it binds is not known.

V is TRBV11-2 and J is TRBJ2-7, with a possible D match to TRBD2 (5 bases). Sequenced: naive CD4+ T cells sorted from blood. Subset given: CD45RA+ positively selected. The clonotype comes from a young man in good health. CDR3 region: CASGPRDPPHEQYF. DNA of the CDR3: TGTGCCAGCGGCCCCCGGGATCCTCCCCACGAGCAGTACTTC.